The 21 T cell receptor beta chains given below trace back to one sample, sequenced in a study of cytomegalovirus exposure and HLA in healthy donors. PCR involved 60 Vbeta and 13 Jbeta primers. Measured with immunoSEQ multiplex PCR; TCRdb has only the in-frame clones, and not every one. This table holds roughly 73,000 clones, roughly 82% found once. The sequenced material came from PBMCs. These receptors originate from an older man in good health and CMV-seronegative.

In this sample, this clone turned up once. The V gene is TRBV30, the J gene TRBJ2-3, with D maybe TRBD2 (7 bases). Germline CDR1 is GTSNPN and CDR2 is SVGIG (reference sequence). Trimming took off 5 bases at V and 2 bases at J, with 17 bases between the two ends. The CDR3 covers 15 residues. In DNA, the CDR3 is TGTGCCTGGGTCAAGCGCGGGGGCACCACAGATACGCAGTATTTT. Its translation is CAWVKRGGTTDTQYF.

The V gene is TRBV5-1, the J gene TRBJ1-5; the match to TRBD1 covers 7 bases. The CDR3 is made up of 16 amino acids. V shed 4 bases and J 1 base; nucleotides not matched to a gene: 8. Germline V gene lookup returns CDR1 SGHRS and CDR2 YFSETQ. The CDR3 nucleotides read TGCGCCAGCAGCGCCGACAGGGAACAGAGCAATCAGCCCCAGCATTTT. Its translation: CASSADREQSNQPQHF. The full variable domain, rest sourced from reference TRBV5-1 and TRBJ1-5, is KAGVTQTPRYLIKTRGQQVTLSCSPISGHRSVSWYQQTPGQGLQFLFEYFSETQRNKGNFPGRFSGRQFSNSRSEMNVSTLELGDSALYLCASSADREQSNQPQHFGDGTRLSIL.

CDR3 in DNA: TGTGCCAGCAGCTTATTGACAGTCTACAATGAGCAGTTCTTC. Translating it yields CASSLLTVYNEQFF. The chain employs TRBV5-4 and TRBJ2-1, with a tentative D call TRBD1 (5 bases). This CDR3 region has 14 residues. V lost 2 bases, J lost 3 bases, and 9 bases lay in between. CDR1 SGHNT and CDR2 YYREEE come from the germline V gene (reference sequence).

V gene TRBV7-8 combines with J gene TRBJ2-5; the match to TRBD1 covers 8 bases. The J call may be incorrect, as the DNA end agrees better with TRBJ2-7. Germline V gene lookup returns CDR1 SGHVS and CDR2 FQNEAQ. This CDR3 comprises 15 residues. CDR3 region: CASSYGQGVSYEQYF. In DNA, the CDR3 is TGTGCCAGCAGTTACGGACAGGGCGTATCCTACGAGCAGTACTTC.

This chain links TRBV7-2 with TRBJ2-1; 10 bases map to TRBD2. The CDR3 is 15 residues long. CDR1 is SGHTA, CDR2 FQGNSA, per germline. V was pared by 3 bases and J by 4 bases, with 3 bases of the junction left unmatched. In DNA form, the CDR3 reads TGTGCCAGCAGCTTGATAGCGGGGGGTTACAATGAGCAGTTCTTC. Amino acids: CASSLIAGGYNEQFF.

This rearrangement joins TRBV9 to TRBJ2-1; tentatively, D is TRBD1 (5 bases). The length of the CDR3 is 14 residues. Trimming took 4 bases from V and 3 from J, leaving 11 bases between them. CDR1 and CDR2 from the germline V gene are SGDLS and YYNGEE. The CDR3 nucleotides are TGTGCCAGCAGCCAGGGTTCGGACTACAATGAGCAGTTCTTC. Its translation is CASSQGSDYNEQFF.

This clone was counted between two and nine times. CDR3 amino acids: CASSLGTASTEKLFF. The DNA of the CDR3 is TGTGCCAGCAGCTTAGGGACAGCCTCCACTGAAAAACTGTTTTTT. V and J are TRBV7-2 and TRBJ1-4; TRBD1 might be the D (6 bases). Looked up from germline, CDR1 is SGHTA and CDR2 is FQGNSA. The CDR3 totals 15 residues. V was cut by 1 base and J by 7 bases, with 13 bases left in between. The whole variable domain, filled in from reference TRBV7-2 and TRBJ1-4, reads GAGVSQSPSNKVTEKGKDVELRCDPISGHTALYWYRQSLGQGLEFLIYFQGNSAPDKSGLPSDRFSAERTGGSVSTLTIQRTQQEDSAVYLCASSLGTASTEKLFFGSGTQLSVL.

The table lists this clone with a few counts. The chain is built from TRBV12-5 and TRBJ1-1; D unresolved. CDR1 and CDR2 from the germline V gene are LGHNT and FRNRAP. CDR3 size: 16 residues. V dropped 3 bases and J dropped 4 bases, with 18 bases sitting between them. The CDR3 region has the DNA TGTGCTAGTGGTTTAACTCCCACATCAGGCAGCACTGAAGCTTTCTTT. It encodes CASGLTPTSGSTEAFF.

This CDR3 is CASSLDAGSYNEQFF. DNA of the CDR3: TGTGCCAGCAGCTTAGATGCGGGCTCCTACAATGAGCAGTTCTTC. The chain has TRBV7-9 and TRBJ2-1; tentatively, D is TRBD2 (5 bases). CDR1 and CDR2 from the germline V gene are SEHNR and FQNEAQ (reference sequence). The CDR3 runs to 15 residues. V was trimmed by 1 base and J by 0 bases, leaving 7 bases between them.

The J gene is TRBJ2-3, the V gene TRBV28, with 8 bases lining up with TRBD1. In germline, CDR1 is MDHEN, CDR2 SYDVKM. Trimming cost V 4 bases and J 4 bases; bases outside gene matches: 13. The CDR3 length is 17 residues. For the CDR3, the DNA is TGTGCCAGCAGTTCTTCCGGGACAGGACAACCCTCAGATACGCAGTATTTT. It codes for CASSSSGTGQPSDTQYF. Full variable domain (rest looked up from reference TRBV28 and TRBJ2-3): DVKVTQSSRYLVKRTGEKVFLECVQDMDHENMFWYRQDPGLGLRLIYFSYDVKMKEKGDIPEGYSVSREKKERFSLILESASTNQTSMYLCASSSSGTGQPSDTQYFGPGTRLTVL.

The genes are TRBV29-1 and TRBJ2-2, with 10 bases matching TRBD1. Germline V CDR1 and CDR2: SQVTM, ANQGSEA. V gave up 7 bases and J gave up 4 bases; unmatched junction bases: 6. This CDR3 is built from 14 residues. CDR3 sequence: CSGRDRGTTGELFF. The DNA for the CDR3 is TGCAGCGGTCGGGACAGGGGAACCACCGGGGAGCTGTTTTTT.

J is TRBJ2-3 and V is TRBV7-2; 15 positions agree with TRBD2. The CDR3 has 19 amino acids. The J segment lost 0 bases and the V segment lost 5 bases, leaving 9 bases of the junction unmatched. Germline loops: CDR1 SGHTA, CDR2 FQGNSA. The DNA for the CDR3 is TGTGCCAGCAGCCTGCCGGGACTAGCGGGGGGATCTAGCACAGATACGCAGTATTTT. It translates to CASSLPGLAGGSSTDTQYF. The full variable domain, in which reference TRBV7-2 and TRBJ2-3 provide the parts outside the CDR3, is GAGVSQSPSNKVTEKGKDVELRCDPISGHTALYWYRQSLGQGLEFLIYFQGNSAPDKSGLPSDRFSAERTGGSVSTLTIQRTQQEDSAVYLCASSLPGLAGGSSTDTQYFGPGTRLTVL.

V gene TRBV7-2 combines with J gene TRBJ1-1; no reliable D call. The CDR3 is 15 amino acids. Germline CDR1 is SGHTA and CDR2 is FQGNSA. V was pared by 1 base and J by 1 base, with 10 bases between. For the CDR3, the DNA is TGTGCCAGCAGCTTAGGAGCCCGGGGGAACACTGAAGCTTTCTTT. The encoded protein is CASSLGARGNTEAFF.

Of note for this clone: An end of the junction differs from the germline gene, which may be a read error. This chain connects TRBV7-9 to TRBJ1-1, with a weak D call TRBD1 (6 bases). Per the germline V gene, CDR1 is SEHNR and CDR2 is FQNEAQ (reference sequence). CDR3 length: 14 amino acids. The chain's CDR3 is CSSSFNRVGAEAFF. The CDR3 region has the DNA TGTTCCAGCAGCTTTAACAGGGTCGGGGCTGAAGCTTTCTTT.

The chain links TRBV2 to TRBJ2-2; 15 nucleotides match TRBD2. V shed 6 bases, J shed 3 bases, and the junction held 8 bases outside the gene matches. Germline values: CDR1 SNHLY, CDR2 FYNNEI. This CDR3 spans 18 amino acids. DNA for the CDR3: TGTGCCAGCAGAGGACTAGCGGGGGGGATACGGGACACCGGGGAGCTGTTTTTT. It translates to CASRGLAGGIRDTGELFF.

A note on this clone: Different DNA sequences within this sample yield the same CDR3. The chain has TRBV7-2 and TRBJ1-5; tentatively, D is TRBD1 (5 bases). Germline CDR1 is SGHTA and CDR2 is FQGNSA. V gave up 5 bases and J gave up 4 bases, with 18 bases separating them. The CDR3 length is 16 residues. The CDR3: CASSGSASGGNQPQHF. CDR3 nucleotides: TGTGCCAGCAGCGGCAGTGCCTCGGGGGGGAATCAGCCCCAGCATTTT.

The chain joins TRBV6-5 to TRBJ2-2; D may be TRBD2 (6 bases). V gave up 6 bases and J gave up 7 bases, with 9 bases separating them. The CDR3 extends over 12 amino acids. The germline V gene has CDR1 MNHEY and CDR2 SVGAGI. The DNA of the CDR3 is TGTGCCAGCAGACTAGCTCTCGGGGAGCTGTTTTTT. It translates to CASRLALGELFF.

This chain links TRBV7-9 with TRBJ1-3, with 9 positions matching TRBD1. Losses at the gene ends were 3 bases for V and 4 bases for J; bases not matched to a gene: 4. The CDR3 covers 15 residues. Germline V gives CDR1 SEHNR, CDR2 FQNEAQ (reference sequence). The CDR3 here is CASSFSGTGGNTIYF. The CDR3 nucleotides read TGTGCCAGCAGCTTCAGCGGGACAGGGGGAAACACCATATATTTT.

This chain uses TRBV14 with TRBJ2-1, with unresolved D. CDR1 is SGHDN, CDR2 FVKESK, per germline. This CDR3 comprises 13 residues. V lost 1 base to trimming and J lost 8 bases, with 9 bases between them. The CDR3 DNA reads as TGTGCCAGCAGCCAAGTCGGTAGAGATGAGCAGTTCTTC. Amino acid sequence: CASSQVGRDEQFF.

The gene calls are TRBV29-1 and TRBJ2-3; possible D gene TRBD2, 5 bases. CDR1 is SQVTM, CDR2 ANQGSEA, per germline. The CDR3 sequence is 15 residues long. V was clipped by 8 bases and J by 0 bases, with 18 bases between them. This chain's CDR3 is CSSLGAKGSTDTQYF. The CDR3 region has the DNA TGCAGCTCCTTGGGAGCGAAGGGAAGCACAGATACGCAGTATTTT.

J is TRBJ1-1 and V is TRBV27; D unclear. Trimming stripped 4 bases from V and 3 bases from J, with 24 bases between. This CDR3 has 18 residues. Germline lookup yields CDR1 MNHEY and CDR2 SMNVEV (reference sequence). The CDR3 bases are TGTGCCAGCAGTTCCAGACTAAAGACGGCCCAAGGATACACTGAAGCTTTCTTT. The encoded protein is CASSSRLKTAQGYTEAFF.